This T cell receptor (beta chain) appears in the sequencing data of a study of T cell changes during pregnancy in multiple sclerosis. TCRdb's table, derived via immunoSEQ multiplex PCR, lists solely in-frame clones and lacks some. This table has around 130,000 clones, 80% to 95% appearing once. Trimming shortened V by 1 base and J by 3 bases, and 6 bases separated the two germline ends. Germline values: CDR1 SGHDN, CDR2 FVKESK. CDR3 length: 13 amino acids. The receptor was isolated from a female donor with multiple sclerosis, enrolled in a pregnancy study. The chain has TRBV14 and TRBJ1-1, with TRBD1 as a possible D gene (5 bases). Here the sequenced sample was peripheral blood, taken before pregnancy. CDR3 in amino acids: CASSQGTYTEAFF. The CDR3 region has the DNA TGTGCCAGCAGCCAAGGGACATACACTGAAGCTTTCTTT.